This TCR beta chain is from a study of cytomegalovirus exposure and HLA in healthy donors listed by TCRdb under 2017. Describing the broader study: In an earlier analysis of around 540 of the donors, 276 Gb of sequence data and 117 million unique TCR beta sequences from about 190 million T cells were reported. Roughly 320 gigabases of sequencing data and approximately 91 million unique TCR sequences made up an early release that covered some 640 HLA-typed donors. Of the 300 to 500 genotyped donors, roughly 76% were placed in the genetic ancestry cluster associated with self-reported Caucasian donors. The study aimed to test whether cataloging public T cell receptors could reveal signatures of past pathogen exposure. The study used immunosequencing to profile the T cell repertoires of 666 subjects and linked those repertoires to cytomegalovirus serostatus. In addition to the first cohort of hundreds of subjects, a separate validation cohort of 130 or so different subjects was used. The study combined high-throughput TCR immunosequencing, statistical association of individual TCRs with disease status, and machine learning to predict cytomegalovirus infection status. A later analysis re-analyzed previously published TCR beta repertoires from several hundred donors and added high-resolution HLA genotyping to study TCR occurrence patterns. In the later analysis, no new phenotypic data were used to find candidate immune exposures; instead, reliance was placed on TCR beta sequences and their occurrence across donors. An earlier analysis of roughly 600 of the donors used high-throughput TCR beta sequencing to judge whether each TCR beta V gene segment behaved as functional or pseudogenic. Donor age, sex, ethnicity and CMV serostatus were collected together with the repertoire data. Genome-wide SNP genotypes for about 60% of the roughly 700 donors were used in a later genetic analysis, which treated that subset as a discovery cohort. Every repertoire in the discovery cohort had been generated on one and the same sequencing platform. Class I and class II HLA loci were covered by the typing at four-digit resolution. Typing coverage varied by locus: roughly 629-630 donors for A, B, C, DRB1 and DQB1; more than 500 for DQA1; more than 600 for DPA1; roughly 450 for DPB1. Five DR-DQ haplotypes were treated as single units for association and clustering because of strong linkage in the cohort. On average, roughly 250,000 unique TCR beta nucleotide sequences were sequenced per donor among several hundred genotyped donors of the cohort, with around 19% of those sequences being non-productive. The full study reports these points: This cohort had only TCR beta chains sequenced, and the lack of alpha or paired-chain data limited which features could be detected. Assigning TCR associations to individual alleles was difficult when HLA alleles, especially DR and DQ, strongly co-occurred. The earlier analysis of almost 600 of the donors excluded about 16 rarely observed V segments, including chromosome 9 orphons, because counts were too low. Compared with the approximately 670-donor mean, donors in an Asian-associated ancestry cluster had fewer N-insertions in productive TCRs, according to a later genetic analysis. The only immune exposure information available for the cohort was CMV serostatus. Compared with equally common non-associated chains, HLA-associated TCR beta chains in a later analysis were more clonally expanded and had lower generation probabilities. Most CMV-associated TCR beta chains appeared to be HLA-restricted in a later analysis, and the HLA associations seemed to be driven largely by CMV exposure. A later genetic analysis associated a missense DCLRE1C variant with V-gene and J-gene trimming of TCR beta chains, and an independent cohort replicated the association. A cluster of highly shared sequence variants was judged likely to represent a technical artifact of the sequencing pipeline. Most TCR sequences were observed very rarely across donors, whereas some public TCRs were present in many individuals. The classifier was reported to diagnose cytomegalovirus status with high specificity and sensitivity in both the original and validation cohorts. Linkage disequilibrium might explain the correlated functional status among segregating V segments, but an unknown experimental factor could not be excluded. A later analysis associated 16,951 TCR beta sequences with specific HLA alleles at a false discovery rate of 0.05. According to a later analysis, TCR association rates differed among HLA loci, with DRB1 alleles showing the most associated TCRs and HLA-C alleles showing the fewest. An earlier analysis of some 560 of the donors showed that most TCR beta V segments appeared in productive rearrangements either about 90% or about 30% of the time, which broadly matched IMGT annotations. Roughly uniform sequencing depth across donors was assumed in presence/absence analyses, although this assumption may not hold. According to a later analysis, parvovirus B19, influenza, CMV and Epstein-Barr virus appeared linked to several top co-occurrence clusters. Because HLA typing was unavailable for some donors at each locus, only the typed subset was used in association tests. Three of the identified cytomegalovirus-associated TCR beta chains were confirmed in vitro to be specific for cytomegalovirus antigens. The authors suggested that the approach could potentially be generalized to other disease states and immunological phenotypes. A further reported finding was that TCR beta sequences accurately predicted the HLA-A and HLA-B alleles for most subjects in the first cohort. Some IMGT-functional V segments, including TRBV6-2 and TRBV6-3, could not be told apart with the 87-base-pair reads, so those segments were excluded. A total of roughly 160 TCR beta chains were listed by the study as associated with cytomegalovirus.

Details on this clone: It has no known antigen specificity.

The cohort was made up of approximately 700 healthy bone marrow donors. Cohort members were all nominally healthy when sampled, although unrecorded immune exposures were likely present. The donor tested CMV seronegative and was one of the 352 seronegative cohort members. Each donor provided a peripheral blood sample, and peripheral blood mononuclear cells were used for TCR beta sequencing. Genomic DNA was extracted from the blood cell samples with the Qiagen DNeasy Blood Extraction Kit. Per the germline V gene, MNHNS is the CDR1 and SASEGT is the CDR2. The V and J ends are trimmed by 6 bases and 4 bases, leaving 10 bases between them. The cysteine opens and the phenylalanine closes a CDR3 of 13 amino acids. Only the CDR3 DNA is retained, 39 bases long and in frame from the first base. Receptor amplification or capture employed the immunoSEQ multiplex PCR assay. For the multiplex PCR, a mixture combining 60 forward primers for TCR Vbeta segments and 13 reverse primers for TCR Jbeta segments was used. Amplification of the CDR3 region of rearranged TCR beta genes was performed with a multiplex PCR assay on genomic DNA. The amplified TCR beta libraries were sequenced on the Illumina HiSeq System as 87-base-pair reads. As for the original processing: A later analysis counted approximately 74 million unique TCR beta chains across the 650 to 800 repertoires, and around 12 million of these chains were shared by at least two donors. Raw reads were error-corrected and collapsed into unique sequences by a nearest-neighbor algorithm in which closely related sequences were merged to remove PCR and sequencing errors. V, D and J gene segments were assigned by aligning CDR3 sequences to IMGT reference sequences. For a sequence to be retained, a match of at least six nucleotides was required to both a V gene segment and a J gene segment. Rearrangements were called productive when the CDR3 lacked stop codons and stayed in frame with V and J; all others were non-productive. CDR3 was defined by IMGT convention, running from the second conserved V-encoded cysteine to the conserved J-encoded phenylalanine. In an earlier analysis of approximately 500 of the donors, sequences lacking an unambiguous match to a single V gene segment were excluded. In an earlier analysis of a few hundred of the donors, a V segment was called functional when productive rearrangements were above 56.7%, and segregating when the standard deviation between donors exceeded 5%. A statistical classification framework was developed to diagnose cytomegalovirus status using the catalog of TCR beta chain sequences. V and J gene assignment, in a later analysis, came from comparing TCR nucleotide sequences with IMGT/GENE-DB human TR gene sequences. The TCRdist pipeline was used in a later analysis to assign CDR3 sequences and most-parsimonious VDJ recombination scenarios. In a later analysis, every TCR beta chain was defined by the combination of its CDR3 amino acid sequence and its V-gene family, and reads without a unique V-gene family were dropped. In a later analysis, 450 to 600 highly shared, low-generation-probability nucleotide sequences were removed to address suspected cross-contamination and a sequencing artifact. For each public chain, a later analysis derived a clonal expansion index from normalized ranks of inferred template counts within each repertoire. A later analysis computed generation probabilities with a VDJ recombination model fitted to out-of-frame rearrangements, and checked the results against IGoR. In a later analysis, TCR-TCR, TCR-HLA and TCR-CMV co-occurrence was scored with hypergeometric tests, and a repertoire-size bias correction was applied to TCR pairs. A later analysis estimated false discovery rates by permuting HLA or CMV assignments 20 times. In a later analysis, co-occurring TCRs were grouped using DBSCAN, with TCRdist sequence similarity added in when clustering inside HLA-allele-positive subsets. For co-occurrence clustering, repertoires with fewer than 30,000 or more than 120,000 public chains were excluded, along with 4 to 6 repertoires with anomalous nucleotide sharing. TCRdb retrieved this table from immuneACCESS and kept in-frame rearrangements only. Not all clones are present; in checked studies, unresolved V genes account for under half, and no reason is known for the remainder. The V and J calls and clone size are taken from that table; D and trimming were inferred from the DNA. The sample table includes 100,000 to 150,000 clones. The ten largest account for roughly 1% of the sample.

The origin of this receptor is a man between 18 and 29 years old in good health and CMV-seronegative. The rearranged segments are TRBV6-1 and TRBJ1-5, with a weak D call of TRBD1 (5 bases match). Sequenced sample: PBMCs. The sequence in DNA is TGTGCCAGCAGGGCGACAGTGAATCAGCCCCAGCATTTT. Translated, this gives CASRATVNQPQHF.